At least ten counts were recorded for the clone carrying this T cell receptor (beta chain). Its antigen is unidentified. The entry originates in a study of blood T cells in healthy people across ages. CDR3 size: 13 residues. Germline values: CDR1 MNHEY, CDR2 SVGAGI. V gave up 6 bases and J gave up 0 bases, with 7 bases separating them. It was with a sample-barcoded 5' primer and a J-beta primer mix that a second PCR of roughly 7 to 12 cycles was run. TCRdb independently ran MiXCR on the 5' RACE reads; one entry per CDR3 protein. Here the sample spans 1.5 million to 2 million distinct CDR3 sequences, about 49% being singletons. Whole-study results and caveats: Older individuals had lower TCR beta diversity per million T cells (the decline was roughly linear). Unknown donor CMV status possibly confounded expanded clonotype changes.

This TCR came from a woman between 40 and 55 years old in good health. The sample consisted of blood. V gene TRBV6-5 combines with J gene TRBJ2-3, with a possible D match to TRBD2 (6 bases). The CDR3 loop is CASRRGSTDTQYF. Here the CDR3 DNA reads TGTGCCAGCAGGCGGGGAAGCACAGATACGCAGTATTTT.